This is a list of T cell receptor beta chains from one sample in a study of blood T cell repertoires in COVID-19. Sequencing was performed with immunoSEQ multiplex PCR; in TCRdb, only in-frame clones are kept and a portion is missing. The sample yields roughly 700,000 clones, 80% to 90% seen once. The sequenced sample was peripheral blood. The receptors were sampled from a young woman with acute or convalescent COVID-19. Each CDR3 is given with its conserved first and last residue. D genes are given only for firm matches. Clone size appears in some rows only: once, few, many, or a class for an expanded clone.

TRBD1	.	TRBV19	TRBJ1-4	CASRDREFLETNEKLFF	TGTGCCAGTCGGGACAGGGAATTTTTAGAAACTAATGAAAAACTGTTTTTT
.	.	TRBV5-1	TRBJ1-1	CASSLWDMNTEAFF	TGCGCCAGCAGCTTGTGGGACATGAACACTGAAGCTTTCTTT
.	once	TRBV6-1	TRBJ2-7	CASSESWDSSYEQYF	TGTGCCAGCAGTGAAAGCTGGGACTCATCATACGAGCAGTACTTC
.	.	TRBV15	TRBJ1-4	CATSRQHVVHTTNEKLFF	TGTGCCACCAGCAGGCAACACGTGGTGCACACAACTAATGAAAAACTGTTTTTT
.	.	TRBV12-5	TRBJ1-1	CASGFTGTSTHEAFF	TGTGCTAGTGGTTTTACCGGGACAAGTACTCACGAAGCTTTCTTT
.	.	TRBV30	TRBJ1-2	CAWSRRGHGYTF	TGTGCCTGGAGTAGGAGGGGTCATGGCTACACCTTC
TRBD1	few	TRBV5-4	TRBJ2-3	CASRRDRGLADTQYF	TGTGCCAGCCGGAGGGACAGGGGACTGGCAGATACGCAGTATTTT
TRBD1	.	TRBV6-5	TRBJ1-2	CASSYGQGVIGYTF	TGTGCCAGCAGTTACGGACAGGGAGTTATCGGCTACACCTTC
.	.	TRBV7-9	TRBJ2-1	CASKGRRGLHNEQFF	TGTGCCAGCAAGGGGAGGAGGGGTCTCCACAATGAGCAGTTCTTC
TRBD2	.	TRBV5-1	TRBJ2-1	CASSWNPVSGGSNEQFF	TGCGCCAGCAGCTGGAACCCCGTCAGCGGGGGGTCCAATGAGCAGTTCTTC
.	.	TRBV18	TRBJ2-1	CASSGTTNEQFF	TGTGCCAGCTCAGGGACAACCAATGAGCAGTTCTTC
.	.	TRBV6-2/TRBV6-3	TRBJ1-5	CASSYTGTRSRNSNQPQHF	TGTGCCAGCAGTTACACAGGGACGCGCTCCAGGAATAGCAATCAGCCCCAGCATTTT
TRBD2	.	TRBV5-4	TRBJ2-1	CASSSAGTRNEQFF	TGTGCCAGCAGCTCAGCCGGGACTAGGAATGAGCAGTTCTTC
.	.	TRBV25-1	TRBJ1-2	CASTYAGGYTF	TGTGCCAGCACTTATGCGGGAGGCTACACCTTC
TRBD1	.	TRBV2	TRBJ1-1	CASSDRGGTEAFF	TGTGCCAGCTCGGACAGGGGTGGAACTGAAGCTTTCTTT
.	.	TRBV27	TRBJ2-3	CASSLWGPSTDTQYF	TGTGCCAGCAGTTTATGGGGGCCAAGCACAGATACGCAGTATTTT
.	once	TRBV9	TRBJ2-7	CASSAGLNLYEQYF	TGTGCCAGCAGCGCCGGACTTAATCTCTACGAGCAGTACTTC
TRBD1	.	TRBV2	TRBJ2-7	CASRLGQGGSYEQYF	TGTGCCAGCAGACTTGGACAGGGCGGGTCCTACGAGCAGTACTTC
.	.	TRBV14	TRBJ2-7	CASSQVRTARYEQYF	TGTGCCAGCAGCCAAGTGAGGACAGCAAGATACGAGCAGTACTTC
TRBD1	.	TRBV7-8	TRBJ2-1	CASSATGGYNEQFF	TGTGCCAGCAGCGCCACAGGGGGCTACAATGAGCAGTTCTTC
TRBD2	.	TRBV25-1	TRBJ2-1	CASSEGTSGTYNEQFF	TGTGCCAGCAGTGAGGGTACTAGCGGAACCTACAATGAGCAGTTCTTC
.	.	TRBV7-2	TRBJ2-7	CASSHSATYEQYF	TGTGCCAGCAGCCATAGCGCCACCTACGAGCAGTACTTC
TRBD1	few	TRBV19	TRBJ1-1	CASSEWDRGKFPDTEAFF	TGTGCCAGCTCTGAATGGGACAGGGGTAAGTTTCCGGACACTGAAGCTTTCTTT
.	few	TRBV12-3/TRBV12-4	TRBJ2-2	CASSPQGGELFF	TGTGCCAGCAGCCCTCAGGGCGGGGAGCTGTTTTTT
TRBD1	.	TRBV29-1	TRBJ1-2	CSVTSGTDYYGYTF	TGCAGCGTGACTTCCGGGACAGACTACTATGGCTACACCTTC
.	.	TRBV12-3/TRBV12-4	TRBJ1-5	CASSRGLRQPQHF	TGTGCCAGCAGTAGGGGACTTCGGCAGCCCCAGCATTTT
TRBD1	.	TRBV24-1	TRBJ2-7	CATGQTPYEQYF	TGTGCCACGGGACAGACCCCCTACGAGCAGTACTTC
.	.	TRBV30	TRBJ1-5	CAWSVGQGIQPQHF	TGTGCCTGGAGTGTAGGGCAGGGTATTCAGCCCCAGCATTTT
.	.	TRBV5-1	TRBJ1-1	CASKRDEANAEAFF	TGCGCCAGCAAGCGGGACGAGGCCAACGCTGAAGCTTTCTTT
.	.	TRBV4-1	TRBJ2-7	CASSQSPPGRGTYEQYF	TGCGCCAGCAGCCAATCACCGCCGGGACGGGGGACCTACGAGCAGTACTTC
.	.	TRBV7-3	TRBJ2-3	CASSSTGVSDTQYF	TGTGCCAGCAGCTCTACGGGGGTTTCGGATACGCAGTATTTT
.	.	TRBV11-1	TRBJ2-7	CASSPTGTPSYEQYF	TGTGCCAGCAGCCCTACAGGGACCCCCTCCTACGAGCAGTACTTC
.	.	TRBV24-1	TRBJ1-2	CATSESGSYGYTF	TGTGCCACCAGTGAGTCAGGGTCCTATGGCTACACCTTC
.	.	TRBV4-2	TRBJ1-6	CASSQGQKIYNSPLHF	TGTGCCAGCAGCCAAGGCCAGAAGATTTATAATTCACCCCTCCACTTT
.	once	TRBV19	TRBJ1-5	CASSRRPGGQPQHF	TGTGCCAGTAGTAGGAGACCCGGGGGTCAGCCCCAGCATTTT
TRBD1	.	TRBV28	TRBJ1-1	CASSLKDRDSNTEAFF	TGTGCCAGCAGCTTAAAAGACCGGGACAGCAACACTGAAGCTTTCTTT
TRBD1	.	TRBV7-8	TRBJ1-2	CASSQGQGNYGYTF	TGTGCCAGCAGCCAGGGACAGGGGAACTATGGCTACACCTTC
TRBD2	.	TRBV5-1	TRBJ2-1	CASSPASGSYNEQFF	TGCGCCAGCAGCCCCGCTAGCGGGTCCTACAATGAGCAGTTCTTC
.	.	TRBV27	TRBJ2-5	CASSLTYQGPETQYF	TGTGCCAGCAGTTTAACTTATCAGGGCCCAGAGACCCAGTACTTC
.	once	TRBV3-1/TRBV3-2	TRBJ1-2	CASSQTQGADYGYTF	TGTGCCAGCAGTCAGACACAGGGCGCGGACTATGGCTACACCTTC
.	.	TRBV4-1	TRBJ2-7	CASSQVSNGRGGEQYF	TGCGCCAGCAGCCAAGTATCTAACGGCAGGGGTGGCGAGCAGTACTTC
TRBD1	.	TRBV6-5	TRBJ1-6	CASSYLGTGNSPLHF	TGTGCCAGCAGTTACCTCGGGACAGGGAATTCACCCCTCCACTTT
TRBD1	.	TRBV11-3	TRBJ2-1	CASSPGTGGDVRPYNEQFF	TGTGCCAGCAGCCCTGGGACAGGGGGCGATGTACGCCCCTACAATGAGCAGTTCTTC
.	.	TRBV19	TRBJ1-5	CASTGETQPQHF	TGTGCCAGTACCGGAGAGACCCAGCCCCAGCATTTT
TRBD1	.	TRBV5-1	TRBJ1-1	CASREGQTNTEAFF	TGCGCCAGCAGGGAGGGACAGACAAACACTGAAGCTTTCTTT
.	.	TRBV19	TRBJ1-2	CASSIGPGELYGYTF	TGTGCCAGTAGTATAGGGCCAGGGGAGCTCTATGGCTACACCTTC
TRBD1	.	TRBV3-1/TRBV3-2	TRBJ1-5	CASSRQGAQPQHF	TGTGCCAGCAGCCGACAGGGGGCTCAGCCCCAGCATTTT
.	once	TRBV6-2/TRBV6-3	TRBJ1-1	CASSPSLGAQAFF	TGTGCCAGCAGCCCCTCCCTGGGGGCCCAGGCTTTCTTT
.	.	TRBV6-5	TRBJ1-2	CASSRRERDSYTF	TGTGCCAGCAGCCGCCGCGAGAGAGATAGCTACACCTTC
.	.	TRBV18	TRBJ2-7	CASSRTSRWEQYF	TGTGCCAGCTCACGCACATCCCGTTGGGAGCAGTACTTC
TRBD1	.	TRBV13	TRBJ1-2	CASSPGTASGYGYTF	TGTGCCAGCAGCCCAGGGACAGCATCCGGTTATGGCTACACCTTC
.	.	TRBV5-1	TRBJ1-3	CASSLDTGSGNTIYF	TGCGCCAGCAGCTTGGATACAGGCTCTGGAAACACCATATATTTT
.	.	TRBV5-1	TRBJ1-1	CASSFGGGAEAFF	TGCGCCAGCAGCTTCGGAGGGGGGGCTGAAGCTTTCTTT
.	.	TRBV5-6	TRBJ2-1	CASSLELVGQFF	TGTGCCAGCAGCTTGGAACTAGTTGGGCAGTTCTTC
TRBD2	.	TRBV4-2	TRBJ2-3	CASSQSNGGAIGTQYF	TGTGCCAGCAGCCAAAGTAACGGGGGGGCAATTGGTACGCAGTATTTT
.	few	TRBV6-5	TRBJ1-5	CASSSLQGPINQPQHF	TGTGCCAGCAGTTCCCTTCAGGGGCCGATCAATCAGCCCCAGCATTTT